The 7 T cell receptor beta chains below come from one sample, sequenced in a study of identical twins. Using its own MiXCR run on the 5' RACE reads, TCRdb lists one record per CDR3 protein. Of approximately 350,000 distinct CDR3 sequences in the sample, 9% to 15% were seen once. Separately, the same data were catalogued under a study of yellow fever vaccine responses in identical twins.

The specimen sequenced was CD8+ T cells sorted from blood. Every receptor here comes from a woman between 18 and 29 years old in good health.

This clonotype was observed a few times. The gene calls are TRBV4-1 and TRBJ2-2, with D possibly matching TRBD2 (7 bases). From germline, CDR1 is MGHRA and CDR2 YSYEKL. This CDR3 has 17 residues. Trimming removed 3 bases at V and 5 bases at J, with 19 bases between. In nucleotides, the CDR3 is TGCGCCAGCAGCCACCCTATACAGGGAGGGAAAACCGGGGAGCTGTTTTTT. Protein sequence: CASSHPIQGGKTGELFF.

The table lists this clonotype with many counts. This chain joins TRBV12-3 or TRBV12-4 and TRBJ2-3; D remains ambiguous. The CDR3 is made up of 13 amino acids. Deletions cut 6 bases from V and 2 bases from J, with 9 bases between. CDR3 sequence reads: CASSPRATDTQYF. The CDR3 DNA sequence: TGTGCCAGCAGCCCCAGAGCCACAGATACGCAGTATTTT.

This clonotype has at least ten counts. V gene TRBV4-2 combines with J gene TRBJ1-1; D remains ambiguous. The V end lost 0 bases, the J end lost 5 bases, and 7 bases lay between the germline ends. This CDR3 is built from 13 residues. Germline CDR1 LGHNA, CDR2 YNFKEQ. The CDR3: CASSQDAKTEAFF. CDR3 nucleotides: TGTGCCAGCAGCCAAGATGCTAAGACTGAAGCTTTCTTT.

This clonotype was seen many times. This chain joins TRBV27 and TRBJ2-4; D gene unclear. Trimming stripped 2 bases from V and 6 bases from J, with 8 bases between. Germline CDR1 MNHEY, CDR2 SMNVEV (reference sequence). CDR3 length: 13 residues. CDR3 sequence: CASSLEMGNIQYF. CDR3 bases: TGTGCCAGCAGTTTAGAAATGGGAAACATTCAGTACTTC.

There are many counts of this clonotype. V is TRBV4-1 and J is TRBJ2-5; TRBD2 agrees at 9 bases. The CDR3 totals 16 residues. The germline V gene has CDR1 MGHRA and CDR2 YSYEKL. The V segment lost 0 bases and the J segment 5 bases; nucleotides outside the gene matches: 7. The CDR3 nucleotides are TGCGCCAGCAGCCAAGAATGGCGGGAGGGCCTTGAGACCCAGTACTTC. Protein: CASSQEWREGLETQYF.

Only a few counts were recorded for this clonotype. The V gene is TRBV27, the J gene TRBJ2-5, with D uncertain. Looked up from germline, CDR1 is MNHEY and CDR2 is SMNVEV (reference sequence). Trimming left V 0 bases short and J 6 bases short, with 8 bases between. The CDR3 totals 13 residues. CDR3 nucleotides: TGTGCCAGCAGTTTATCACGGCAGCAGACCCAGTACTTC. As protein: CASSLSRQQTQYF.

CDR3 region: CASSLEVESYEQYF. The CDR3 coding sequence is TGCGCCAGCAGCTTGGAGGTAGAATCCTACGAGCAGTACTTC. This rearrangement joins TRBV5-1 to TRBJ2-7, with D hard to call. The CDR3 has 14 amino acids. V was pared by 0 bases and J by 1 base, with 8 bases between. Germline-derived CDR1 and CDR2 are SGHRS and YFSETQ.